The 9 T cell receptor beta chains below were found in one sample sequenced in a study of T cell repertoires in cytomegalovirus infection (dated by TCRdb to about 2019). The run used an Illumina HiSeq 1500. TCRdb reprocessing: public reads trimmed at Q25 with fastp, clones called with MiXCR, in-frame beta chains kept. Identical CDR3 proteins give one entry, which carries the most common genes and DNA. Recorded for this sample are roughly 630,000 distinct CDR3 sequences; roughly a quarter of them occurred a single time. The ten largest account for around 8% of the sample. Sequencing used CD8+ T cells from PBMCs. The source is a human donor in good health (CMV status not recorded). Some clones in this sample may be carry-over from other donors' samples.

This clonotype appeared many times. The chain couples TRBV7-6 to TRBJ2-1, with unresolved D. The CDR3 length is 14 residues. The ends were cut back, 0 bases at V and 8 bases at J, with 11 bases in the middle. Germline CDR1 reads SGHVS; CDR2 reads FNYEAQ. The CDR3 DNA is TGTGCCAGCAGCTTAGCACAAAGTGGGTATGAGCAGTTCTTC. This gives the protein CASSLAQSGYEQFF.

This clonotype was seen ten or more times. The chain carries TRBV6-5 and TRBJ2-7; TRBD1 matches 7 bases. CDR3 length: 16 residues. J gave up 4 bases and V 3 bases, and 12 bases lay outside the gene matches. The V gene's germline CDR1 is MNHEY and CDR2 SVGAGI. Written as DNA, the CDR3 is TGTGCCAGCAGTTATCCAGGGACAGTGGGGCCTTACGAGCAGTACGTC. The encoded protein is CASSYPGTVGPYEQYV.

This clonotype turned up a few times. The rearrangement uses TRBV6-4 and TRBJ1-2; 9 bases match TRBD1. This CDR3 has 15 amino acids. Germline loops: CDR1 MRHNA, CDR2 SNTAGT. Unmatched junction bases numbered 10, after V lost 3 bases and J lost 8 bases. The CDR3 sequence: CASSEVTGGARGYTF. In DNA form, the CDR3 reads TGTGCCAGCAGTGAGGTCACAGGGGGCGCGAGGGGCTACACCTTC.

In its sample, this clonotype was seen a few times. The CDR3 sequence: CASSFLEDPGTNEKLFF. CDR3 DNA sequence: TGTGCCAGCAGCTTTTTGGAGGACCCAGGGACTAATGAAAAACTGTTTTTT. The genes are TRBV7-9 and TRBJ1-4; a possible D gene is TRBD1 (5 bases). Germline V CDR1 and CDR2: SEHNR, FQNEAQ (reference sequence). V was trimmed by 3 bases and J by 2 bases, leaving 16 bases between them. This CDR3 has 17 residues.

The CDR3 DNA follows: TGTGCCAGTAGTATCTCCCCCTTAGCGGGGAGCCACTACAATGAGCAGTTCTTC. It yields the protein CASSISPLAGSHYNEQFF. The chain has TRBV19 and TRBJ2-1, with 8 bases matching TRBD2. The CDR3 extends over 18 amino acids. Losses at the gene ends were 3 bases for V and 3 bases for J; bases not matched to a gene: 13. Germline V lookup: CDR1 LNHDA, CDR2 SQIVND (reference sequence).

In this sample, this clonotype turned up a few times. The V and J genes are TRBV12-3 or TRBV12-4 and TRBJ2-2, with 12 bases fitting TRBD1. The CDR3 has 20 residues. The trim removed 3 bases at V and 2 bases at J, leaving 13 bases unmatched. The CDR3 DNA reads TGTGCCAGCAGTTTCCCTATACCGGGACAGGGGGCAGTCAACACCGGGGAGCTGTTTTTT. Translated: CASSFPIPGQGAVNTGELFF.

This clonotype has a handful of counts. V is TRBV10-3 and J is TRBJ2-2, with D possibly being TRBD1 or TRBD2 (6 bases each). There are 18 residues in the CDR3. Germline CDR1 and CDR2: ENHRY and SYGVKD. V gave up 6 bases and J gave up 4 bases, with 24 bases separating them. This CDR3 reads CAISPELRGAKSTGELFF. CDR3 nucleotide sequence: TGTGCCATCAGCCCGGAATTGAGGGGGGCGAAATCCACCGGGGAGCTGTTTTTT.

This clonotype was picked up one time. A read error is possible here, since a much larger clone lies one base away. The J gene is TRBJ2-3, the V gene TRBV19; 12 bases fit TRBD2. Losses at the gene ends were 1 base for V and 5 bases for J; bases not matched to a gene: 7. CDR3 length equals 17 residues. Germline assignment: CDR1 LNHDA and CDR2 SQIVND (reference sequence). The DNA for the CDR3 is TGTGCCAGTAGTATAGGTACTAGCGGGAGGCGAGGAGATACGCAGTATTTT. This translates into CASSIGTSGRRGDTQYF.

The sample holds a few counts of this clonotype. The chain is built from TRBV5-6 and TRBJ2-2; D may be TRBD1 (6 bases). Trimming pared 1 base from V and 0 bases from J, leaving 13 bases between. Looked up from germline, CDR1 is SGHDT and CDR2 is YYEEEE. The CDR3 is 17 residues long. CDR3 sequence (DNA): TGTGCCAGCAGCTTGTTATCAGCAGGGGCGAACACCGGGGAGCTGTTTTTT. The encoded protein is CASSLLSAGANTGELFF. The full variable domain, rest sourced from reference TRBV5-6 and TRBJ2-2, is DAGVTQSPTHLIKTRGQQVTLRCSPKSGHDTVSWYQQALGQGPQFIFQYYEEEERQRGNFPDRFSGHQFPNYSSELNVNALLLGDSALYLCASSLLSAGANTGELFFGEGSRLTVL.